This T cell receptor beta chain was obtained from a study of shared clonotypes between healthy human individuals. Method: immunoSEQ multiplex PCR; TCRdb's copy keeps in-frame clones and lacks some. Counted here are 2 million to 3 million clones, roughly 93% occurring once; the ten biggest clones make up roughly 0.39%. The CDR3 contains 11 residues. The V gene end was trimmed by 1 base and the J gene end by 9 bases; junction bases not matched to a gene: 2. From germline, CDR1 is DFQATT and CDR2 SNEGSKA (reference sequence). The sequence came from a young man in good health. Some clones in this sample may be carry-over from other donors' samples. Sequencing used naive CD4+ T cells from PBMCs. Noted subset: CD45RA+ positively selected. The chain joins TRBV20-1 to TRBJ2-7, with TRBD2 matching 8 bases. In nucleotides, the CDR3 is TGCAGTGCTAGAGGCCTAGCGGGGCAGTACTTC. Residues: CSARGLAGQYF.